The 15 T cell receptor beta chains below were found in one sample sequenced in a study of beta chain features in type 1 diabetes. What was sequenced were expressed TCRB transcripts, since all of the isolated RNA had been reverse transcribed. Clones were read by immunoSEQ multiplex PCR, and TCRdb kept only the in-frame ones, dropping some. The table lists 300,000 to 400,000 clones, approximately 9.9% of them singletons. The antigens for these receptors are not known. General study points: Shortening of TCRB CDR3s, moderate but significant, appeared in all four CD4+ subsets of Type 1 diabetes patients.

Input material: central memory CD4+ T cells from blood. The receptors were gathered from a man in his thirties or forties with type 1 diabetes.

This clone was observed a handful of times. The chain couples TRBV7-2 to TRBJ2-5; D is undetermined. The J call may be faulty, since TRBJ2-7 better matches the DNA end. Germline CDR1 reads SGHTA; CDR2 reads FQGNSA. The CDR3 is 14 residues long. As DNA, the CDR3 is TGTGCCAGCAGCTCTTGGGTTGGTCCCTACGAGCAGTACTTC. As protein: CASSSWVGPYEQYF.

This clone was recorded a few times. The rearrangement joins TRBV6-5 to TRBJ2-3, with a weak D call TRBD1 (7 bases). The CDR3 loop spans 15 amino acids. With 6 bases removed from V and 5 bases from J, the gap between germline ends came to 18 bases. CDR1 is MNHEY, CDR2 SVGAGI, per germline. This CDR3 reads CASSLQGGREDTQYF. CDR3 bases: TGTGCCAGCAGCCTCCAGGGGGGCAGGGAAGATACGCAGTATTTT.

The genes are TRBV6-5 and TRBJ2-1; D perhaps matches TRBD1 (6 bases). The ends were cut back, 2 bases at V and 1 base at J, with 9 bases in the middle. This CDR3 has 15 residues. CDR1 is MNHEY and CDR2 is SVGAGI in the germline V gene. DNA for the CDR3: TGTGCCAGCAGTTACCAGGGGCCGTCCTACAATGAGCAGTTCTTC. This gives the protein CASSYQGPSYNEQFF.

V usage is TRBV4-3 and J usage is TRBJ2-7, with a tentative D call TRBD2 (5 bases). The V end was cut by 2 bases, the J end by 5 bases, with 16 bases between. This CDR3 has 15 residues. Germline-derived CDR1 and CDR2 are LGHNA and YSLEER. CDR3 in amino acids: CASSQRRAVVDEQYF. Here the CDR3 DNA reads TGCGCCAGCAGCCAACGGCGGGCGGTAGTGGACGAGCAGTACTTC.

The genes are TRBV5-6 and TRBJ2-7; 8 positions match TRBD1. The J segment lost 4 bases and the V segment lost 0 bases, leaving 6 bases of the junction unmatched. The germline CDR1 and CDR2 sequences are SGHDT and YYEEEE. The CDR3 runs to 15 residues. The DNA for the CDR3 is TGTGCCAGCAGCTTGGTGGGGACAGGTGGGTACGAGCAGTACTTC. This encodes CASSLVGTGGYEQYF. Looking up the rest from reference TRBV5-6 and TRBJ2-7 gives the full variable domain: DAGVTQSPTHLIKTRGQQVTLRCSPKSGHDTVSWYQQALGQGPQFIFQYYEEEERQRGNFPDRFSGHQFPNYSSELNVNALLLGDSALYLCASSLVGTGGYEQYFGPGTRLTVT.

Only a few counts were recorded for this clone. CDR3 in amino acids: CASSLSGDHTEAFF. The CDR3 DNA reads TGTGCCAGCAGTTTATCCGGGGATCACACTGAAGCTTTCTTT. The genes are TRBV28 and TRBJ1-1; D gene uncertain. Between the trimmed V and J ends, which lost 1 base and 3 bases, there was a span of 9 bases. The germline V gene has CDR1 MDHEN and CDR2 SYDVKM. This CDR3 comprises 14 residues. Filled out from reference TRBV28 and TRBJ1-1, the complete variable domain reads DVKVTQSSRYLVKRTGEKVFLECVQDMDHENMFWYRQDPGLGLRLIYFSYDVKMKEKGDIPEGYSVSREKKERFSLILESASTNQTSMYLCASSLSGDHTEAFFGQGTRLTVV.

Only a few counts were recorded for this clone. The CDR3 nucleotides read TGCGCCAGCAGCCAAGATCCGACAGCTGGAAACACCATATATTTT. Its translation: CASSQDPTAGNTIYF. This sequence joins TRBV4-3 and TRBJ1-3, with D possibly TRBD1 on 5 matching bases. The germline CDR1 and CDR2 sequences are LGHNA and YSLEER. The CDR3 length is 15 residues. V gave up 0 bases and J gave up 2 bases, with 8 bases separating them.

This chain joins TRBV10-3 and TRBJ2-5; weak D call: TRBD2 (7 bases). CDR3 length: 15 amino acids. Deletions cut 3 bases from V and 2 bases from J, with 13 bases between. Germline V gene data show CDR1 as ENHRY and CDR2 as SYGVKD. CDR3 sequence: CAISDKGGRQETQYF. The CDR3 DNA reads TGTGCCATCAGTGATAAGGGGGGGCGGCAAGAGACCCAGTACTTC.

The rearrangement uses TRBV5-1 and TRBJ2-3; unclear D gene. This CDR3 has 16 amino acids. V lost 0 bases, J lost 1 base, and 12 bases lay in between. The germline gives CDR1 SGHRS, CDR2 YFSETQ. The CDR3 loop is CASSLGMFLGTDTQYF. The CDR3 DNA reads TGCGCCAGCAGCTTGGGTATGTTTTTGGGCACAGATACGCAGTATTTT.

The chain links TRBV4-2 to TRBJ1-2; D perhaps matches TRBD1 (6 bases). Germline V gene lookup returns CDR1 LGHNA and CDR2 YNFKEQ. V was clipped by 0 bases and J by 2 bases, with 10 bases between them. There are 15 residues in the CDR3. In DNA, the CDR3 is TGTGCCAGCAGCCAAGATTTTGGACAGAACTATGGCTACACCTTC. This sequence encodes CASSQDFGQNYGYTF.

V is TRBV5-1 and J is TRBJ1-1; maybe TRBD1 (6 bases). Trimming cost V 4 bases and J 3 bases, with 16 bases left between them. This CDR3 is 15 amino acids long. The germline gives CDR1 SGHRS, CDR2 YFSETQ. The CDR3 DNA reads TGCGCCAGCAGCACAGAAGGGGGGGCGTACACTGAAGCTTTCTTT. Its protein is CASSTEGGAYTEAFF.

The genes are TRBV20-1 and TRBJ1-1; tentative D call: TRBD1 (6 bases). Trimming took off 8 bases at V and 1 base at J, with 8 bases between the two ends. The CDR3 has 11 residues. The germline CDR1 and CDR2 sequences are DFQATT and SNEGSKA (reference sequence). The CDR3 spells CSPQGNTEAFF. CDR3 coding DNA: TGCAGTCCACAGGGGAACACTGAAGCTTTCTTT.

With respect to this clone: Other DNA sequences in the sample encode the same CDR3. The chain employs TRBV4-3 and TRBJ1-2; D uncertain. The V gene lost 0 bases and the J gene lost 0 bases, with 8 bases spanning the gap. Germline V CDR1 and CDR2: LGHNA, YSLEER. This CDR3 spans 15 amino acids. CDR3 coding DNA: TGCGCCAGCAGCCAAGACCCCAGGTCTAACTATGGCTACACCTTC. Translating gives CASSQDPRSNYGYTF.

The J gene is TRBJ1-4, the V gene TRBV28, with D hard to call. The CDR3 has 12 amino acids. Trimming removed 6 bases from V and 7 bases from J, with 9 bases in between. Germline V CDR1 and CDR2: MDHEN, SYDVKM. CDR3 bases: TGTGCCAGCAGACATAGATCTGAAAAACTGTTTTTT. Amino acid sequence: CASRHRSEKLFF. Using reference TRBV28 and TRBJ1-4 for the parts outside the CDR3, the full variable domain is DVKVTQSSRYLVKRTGEKVFLECVQDMDHENMFWYRQDPGLGLRLIYFSYDVKMKEKGDIPEGYSVSREKKERFSLILESASTNQTSMYLCASRHRSEKLFFGSGTQLSVL.

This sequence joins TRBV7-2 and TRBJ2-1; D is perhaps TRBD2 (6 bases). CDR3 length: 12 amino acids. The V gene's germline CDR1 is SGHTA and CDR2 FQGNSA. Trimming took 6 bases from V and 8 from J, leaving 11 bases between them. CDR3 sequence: CASRPPGDEQFF. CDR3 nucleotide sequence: TGTGCCAGCAGACCTCCGGGGGATGAGCAGTTCTTC.